Below, one T cell receptor beta chain is given with its context. The antigen remains unidentified. This record comes from a study of T cell repertoires in cytomegalovirus infection. This CDR3 has 16 amino acids. Per the germline V gene, CDR1 is MNHEY and CDR2 is SVGEGT. With V trimmed by 5 bases and J by 2 bases, 10 bases remained unmatched. In TCRdb, the reads were re-called with MiXCR into one record per CDR3 protein. The table includes about 900,000 distinct CDR3 sequences, approximately 30% detected once. The chain has TRBV6-2 or TRBV6-3 and TRBJ2-3; 7 bases align to TRBD2. The TCR originated in a human donor in good health (CMV status not recorded). Some clones in this sample may be carry-over from other donors' samples. The sample here was cultured CD8+ T cells from PBMCs, taken from culture after CMV antigen stimulation. The CDR3 region has the DNA TGTGCCAGCAGTGTCAACCGGGACTACCCCACAGATACGCAGTATTTT. This translates into CASSVNRDYPTDTQYF.